The T cell receptor beta chain under discussion was sequenced for a study of Ad26.COV2.S vaccination and SARS-CoV-2 variants. About the research overall: In the study, Ad26.COV2.S was injected intramuscularly once, or twice 56 days apart.

This table comes from immunoSEQ multiplex PCR, and its TCRdb copy is limited to in-frame clones, with some not included. The profile shows 200,000 to 250,000 clones, 88% of them singletons. The treatment is: around 19 received Ad26.COV2.S at low or high dose, single or two shots; 5 received placebo; per-sample allocation not given. Samples were taken on day 63 after the first vaccine or placebo injection. Ad26.COV2.S expressed prefusion-stabilized spike from the original Wuhan strain. The CDR3 is made up of 14 amino acids. V lost 5 bases to trimming and J lost 6 bases, with 17 bases between them. The germline V gene has CDR1 GTSNPN and CDR2 SVGIG (reference sequence). The study's findings and limits: Post-vaccination spike-specific CD8+ and CD4+ T cell responses reportedly had substantial breadth.

In this sample, this clone turned up a few times. Its antigen is currently unknown. This chain joins TRBV30 and TRBJ1-5; D remains unclear. This receptor was obtained from a person aged 18-65 years who received the Ad26.COV2.S COVID-19 vaccine or a placebo. Sequencing was performed on peripheral blood, taken in a trial of Ad26.COV2.S vaccine versus placebo. The CDR3 is CAWDRGHGGQPQHF. Written as DNA, the CDR3 is TGTGCCTGGGACCGAGGGCACGGAGGTCAGCCCCAGCATTTT.